Following are 20 T cell receptor beta chains from one sample sequenced in a study of shared clonotypes between healthy human individuals. Measured with immunoSEQ multiplex PCR; TCRdb has only the in-frame clones, and not every one. The sample yields over a million clones, nearly 99% seen once. Source material: naive CD4+ T cells sorted from blood. The subset was: CD45RA+ positively selected. The origin of the receptors is a man aged 25 to 40 in good health.

The gene calls are TRBV9 and TRBJ2-3; 10 nucleotides line up with TRBD2. CDR1 and CDR2 from the germline V gene are SGDLS and YYNGEE. This CDR3 is built from 17 residues. The V and J ends lost 1 base and 2 bases, in that order; junction bases with no gene match: 7. The CDR3 DNA is TGTGCCAGCAGCGTATTAGGTAGCGGGAGGACCACAGATACGCAGTATTTT. Amino acids: CASSVLGSGRTTDTQYF.

CDR3: CASSVRQINTGELFF. As DNA, the CDR3 is TGTGCCAGCAGCGTCCGACAGATTAACACCGGGGAGCTGTTTTTT. The chain employs TRBV9 and TRBJ2-2; D perhaps matches TRBD1 (5 bases). Trimming left V 2 bases short and J 2 bases short, with 10 bases between. CDR1 and CDR2 (germline): SGDLS, YYNGEE. CDR3 length: 15 amino acids. Together with reference TRBV9 and TRBJ2-2, the CDR3 gives the full variable domain: DSGVTQTPKHLITATGQRVTLRCSPRSGDLSVYWYQQSLDQGLQFLIQYYNGEERAKGNILERFSAQQFPDLHSELNLSSLELGDSALYFCASSVRQINTGELFFGEGSRLTVL.

The rearrangement joins TRBV7-9 to TRBJ2-1; the D is unclear. Germline V gives CDR1 SEHNR, CDR2 FQNEAQ (reference sequence). Trimming removed 5 bases from V and 8 bases from J, with 7 bases in between. This CDR3 has 11 amino acids. The CDR3 nucleotides read TGTGCCAGCAGCCGGAGTTATGAGCAGTTCTTC. It yields the protein CASSRSYEQFF.

The J gene is TRBJ2-6, the V gene TRBV9; 13 bases align to TRBD2. Per the germline V gene, CDR1 is SGDLS and CDR2 is YYNGEE. This CDR3 is 19 amino acids long. V shed 3 bases, J shed 1 base, and the junction held 7 bases outside the gene matches. The CDR3 DNA follows: TGTGCCAGCAGCGCTTGGACTAGCGGGAGTAGGTCTGGGGCCAACGTCCTGACTTTC. Translation gives CASSAWTSGSRSGANVLTF. Full variable domain (rest looked up from reference TRBV9 and TRBJ2-6): DSGVTQTPKHLITATGQRVTLRCSPRSGDLSVYWYQQSLDQGLQFLIQYYNGEERAKGNILERFSAQQFPDLHSELNLSSLELGDSALYFCASSAWTSGSRSGANVLTFGAGSRLTVL.

This clone was observed a single time. The rearrangement uses TRBV28 and TRBJ1-1; 7 positions match TRBD1. Germline V lookup: CDR1 MDHEN, CDR2 SYDVKM. The V gene end was trimmed by 5 bases and the J gene end by 8 bases; junction bases not matched to a gene: 5. This CDR3 comprises 12 residues. CDR3 in amino acids: CASSVPGQEAFF. DNA of the CDR3: TGTGCCAGCAGTGTACCGGGACAGGAAGCTTTCTTT.

The chain joins TRBV15 to TRBJ2-7, with 8 bases that match TRBD2. Germline CDR1 is LNHNV and CDR2 is YYDKDF (reference sequence). This CDR3 region has 15 residues. The V gene end was trimmed by 0 bases and the J gene end by 3 bases; junction bases not matched to a gene: 4. CDR3 nucleotide sequence: TGTGCCACCAGCAGAGAACCCAGCGGGAGCTACGAGCAGTACTTC. Protein product: CATSREPSGSYEQYF.

DNA for the CDR3: TGCAGCGTTGAAGTACCCCGGGGGGGGTTAGAGGTTGGCTACACCTTC. Translating gives CSVEVPRGGLEVGYTF. V usage is TRBV29-1 and J usage is TRBJ1-2; the D gene is possibly TRBD1 (5 bases). The CDR3 runs to 16 residues. Between the trimmed V and J ends, which lost 1 base and 7 bases, there was a span of 22 bases. Germline V gene lookup returns CDR1 SQVTM and CDR2 ANQGSEA.

This chain joins TRBV7-2 and TRBJ2-5; 9 bases line up with TRBD2. V trimming: 1 base; J trimming: 5 bases; junction bases outside the gene matches: 8. The germline gives CDR1 SGHTA, CDR2 FQGNSA. The CDR3 has 16 residues. Here the CDR3 DNA reads TGTGCCAGCAGCTTAGATGGGGCGGGAGGGCCGGAGACCCAGTACTTC. Protein: CASSLDGAGGPETQYF.

The rearrangement uses TRBV7-8 and TRBJ1-2, with D maybe TRBD1 (5 bases). CDR1 and CDR2 (germline): SGHVS, FQNEAQ. With 5 bases removed from V and 7 bases from J, the gap between germline ends came to 17 bases. The CDR3 is 14 residues long. In DNA, the CDR3 is TGTGCCAGCAGCCCTCCGTTCAGGGACTCTGGCTACACCTTC. Protein sequence: CASSPPFRDSGYTF.

This clone was recorded once. The chain carries TRBV10-3 and TRBJ2-2; D gene unclear. Per the germline V gene, CDR1 is ENHRY and CDR2 is SYGVKD. V was shortened by 6 bases and J by 5 bases, with 13 bases between the two germline ends. The CDR3 sequence is 14 residues long. The chain's CDR3 is CAISPAVGTGELFF. CDR3 bases: TGTGCCATCAGCCCGGCTGTGGGTACCGGGGAGCTGTTTTTT.

On this clone: This specimen includes other DNA sequences encoding the same CDR3. The chain links TRBV25-1 to TRBJ1-5; weak D call: TRBD1 (5 bases). Per germline, CDR1 MGHDK and CDR2 SYGVNS. V was clipped by 4 bases and J by 7 bases, with 8 bases between them. The CDR3 contains 12 residues. The DNA of the CDR3 is TGTGCCAGCAGTGTAGGGGTACAGCCCCAGCATTTT. Amino acids: CASSVGVQPQHF.

This rearrangement joins TRBV5-1 to TRBJ2-3; D is unclear. CDR1 SGHRS and CDR2 YFSETQ come from the germline V gene. Deletions cut 4 bases from V and 1 base from J, with 10 bases between. The CDR3 has 14 residues. The CDR3 DNA follows: TGCGCCAGCAGCGAATCTCCTCGCACAGATACGCAGTATTTT. Protein product: CASSESPRTDTQYF.

This clone was counted once. The gene calls are TRBV14 and TRBJ2-7; D is possibly TRBD1 (6 bases). The CDR3 extends over 14 amino acids. In germline, CDR1 is SGHDN, CDR2 FVKESK. Deletions cut 1 base from V and 4 bases from J, with 11 bases between. CDR3 bases: TGTGCCAGCAGCCAAGGTGGACAGCGTTACGAGCAGTACTTC. This codes for CASSQGGQRYEQYF.

The chain has TRBV6-5 and TRBJ2-7, with D possibly being TRBD1 (6 bases). The germline V gene has CDR1 MNHEY and CDR2 SVGAGI. The ends were cut back, 5 bases at V and 1 base at J, with 12 bases in the middle. This CDR3 is 14 amino acids long. The CDR3 DNA reads TGTGCCAGCAGTCAGATGACAGGTTCCTACGAGCAGTACTTC. The encoded protein is CASSQMTGSYEQYF.

In this sample, this clone turned up once. This chain joins TRBV7-9 and TRBJ2-2; tentative D call: TRBD1 (6 bases). V was shortened by 10 bases and J by 8 bases, with 14 bases between the two germline ends. Per germline, CDR1 SEHNR and CDR2 FQNEAQ (reference sequence). The CDR3 spans 12 residues. CDR3 sequence: CATPDSSGELFF. The CDR3 coding sequence is TGTGCCACCCCGGACAGCTCTGGGGAGCTGTTTTTT.

The V call is TRBV6-5, the J call TRBJ2-1; D is unresolved. CDR3 length: 15 amino acids. CDR1 is MNHEY, CDR2 SVGAGI, per germline. With 2 bases removed from V and 5 bases from J, the gap between germline ends came to 13 bases. CDR3 in amino acids: CASSYEGYGNNEQFF. The CDR3 bases are TGTGCCAGCAGTTACGAAGGGTACGGAAACAATGAGCAGTTCTTC.

The V and J genes are TRBV7-2 and TRBJ2-2; TRBD2 matches 9 bases. CDR3 size: 15 residues. Germline V gene data show CDR1 as SGHTA and CDR2 as FQGNSA. V shed 3 bases and J 7 bases; nucleotides not matched to a gene: 6. In DNA form, the CDR3 reads TGTGCCAGCAGCTTTAGCGGGGGACGCGTCGGGGAGCTGTTTTTT. Translated: CASSFSGGRVGELFF.

The J gene is TRBJ2-1, the V gene TRBV6-5, with a weak D call TRBD1 (6 bases). With 0 bases removed from V and 7 bases from J, the gap between germline ends came to 16 bases. This CDR3 has 16 amino acids. Germline loops: CDR1 MNHEY, CDR2 SVGAGI. The CDR3 sequence: CASSYSKGQSRNEQFF. The CDR3 coding sequence is TGTGCCAGCAGTTACTCGAAAGGACAGAGTCGAAATGAGCAGTTCTTC.

This clone showed up just once. The J gene is TRBJ2-1, the V gene TRBV5-8, with D maybe TRBD1 (7 bases). V was pared by 4 bases and J by 2 bases, with 13 bases between. The CDR3 runs to 15 residues. Germline loops: CDR1 SGHTS, CDR2 YDEGEE. The CDR3 here is CASSRRGTAYNEQFF. CDR3 bases: TGTGCCAGCAGCCGCCGCGGGACAGCCTACAATGAGCAGTTCTTC.

The rearrangement joins TRBV7-9 to TRBJ1-3; D is ambiguous. Between the trimmed V and J ends, which lost 1 base and 4 bases, there was a span of 11 bases. Germline V gives CDR1 SEHNR, CDR2 FQNEAQ (reference sequence). The length of the CDR3 is 15 residues. CDR3 nucleotide sequence: TGTGCCAGCAGCTTAGGTCGGCAGCTCGGAAACACCATATATTTT. Translated, it gives CASSLGRQLGNTIYF.